The T cell receptor beta chain under discussion was sequenced for a study of T cell responses to AZD1222 COVID-19 vaccine. CDR3 length: 13 amino acids. The germline CDR1 and CDR2 sequences are SEHNR and FQNEAQ (reference sequence). The V end lost 4 bases, the J end lost 6 bases, and 9 bases lay between the germline ends. Notes on the study in general: Unmutated regions of variants are reportedly targeted by nearly half of spike-specific TCRs.

Assay: immunoSEQ multiplex PCR; the TCRdb copy retains only in-frame clones and omits some. The sample lists around 180,000 clones, roughly 91% seen once, with 25% to 30% in the top ten. On this clone itself: Its target is not known.

The chain is built from TRBV7-9 and TRBJ1-4, with D possibly TRBD1 on 5 matching bases. The material sequenced was peripheral blood, taken 28 days after the second AZD1222 dose. This receptor was taken from an adult who received the AZD1222 COVID-19 vaccine. CDR3 region: CASSSARDEKLFF. CDR3 nucleotide sequence: TGTGCCAGCAGCTCTGCCAGGGATGAAAAACTGTTTTTT. Using reference TRBV7-9 and TRBJ1-4 for the parts outside the CDR3, the full variable domain is DTGVSQNPRHKITKRGQNVTFRCDPISEHNRLYWYRQTLGQGPEFLTYFQNEAQLEKSRLLSDRFSAERPKGSFSTLEIQRTEQGDSAMYLCASSSARDEKLFFGSGTQLSVL.